The present T cell receptor beta chain was sequenced within a study of OX40 agonist ivuxolimab in advanced cancers. For the study at large: Dose-escalation patients had hepatocellular carcinoma, melanoma, renal cell or head and neck cancer. Patients with prior anti-PD-1, anti-PD-L1 or anti-CTLA-4 therapy were eligible; 35% to 50% had some. Study observations and caveats: In a subset of nonresponders, normalized T-cell clonal expansion was also low. More expanded clones were found, on average, in CD8+ than in CD4+ T cells.

Measured with immunoSEQ multiplex PCR; TCRdb has only the in-frame clones, and not every one. The sample carries tens of thousands of clones, roughly nine tenths recorded once. In its sample, this clone was seen a few times. Its matching antigen is unknown. This CDR3 is also generated by other DNA sequences in the sample. The CDR3 is 14 amino acids. Germline V gene data show CDR1 as SGHTA and CDR2 as FQGTGA. The V gene end was trimmed by 5 bases and the J gene end by 3 bases; junction bases not matched to a gene: 2. The material sequenced was CD4+ or CD8+ T cells sorted from blood, taken in a trial of the OX40 agonist ivuxolimab. The chain combines TRBV7-3 with TRBJ2-2; 8 nucleotides line up with TRBD2. This clonotype was obtained from an adult with an advanced solid tumor such as melanoma, head and neck, liver or kidney cancer. For the CDR3, the DNA is TGTGCCAGCAGCCTCGGGAGGGACACCGGGGAGCTGTTTTTT. Its translation is CASSLGRDTGELFF. Supplemented by reference TRBV7-3 and TRBJ2-2, the full variable domain reads GAGVSQTPSNKVTEKGKYVELRCDPISGHTALYWYRQSLGQGPEFLIYFQGTGAADDSGLPNDRFFAVRPEGSVSTLKIQRTERGDSAVYLCASSLGRDTGELFFGEGSRLTVL.